This TCR beta chain originates from a study of T cells in Graves' hyperthyroidism and ophthalmopathy. There were TCR beta CDR3 regions amplified from RNA transcripts. Initially, a first-round RT-PCR of the TCR CDR3 employed the HTBI primer set. Using its own MiXCR run on the multiplex PCR reads, TCRdb lists one record per CDR3 protein. This sample has roughly 640,000 distinct CDR3 sequences, with roughly a sixth found just once. General study findings and limits: A model built on 13 V-J features separated ophthalmopathy from stable hyperthyroidism. Also found in blood were most expanded thyroid clonotypes above 0.001.

Germline loops: CDR1 LGHNT, CDR2 FRNRAP. Unmatched junction bases numbered 17, after V lost 6 bases and J lost 4 bases. The CDR3 has 18 residues. Patients showing uncontrolled infection, other autoimmune disease, pregnancy or lactation were ineligible. This clonotype has at least ten counts. What it binds is unknown. Input material: blood. The TCR originated in a woman in her thirties or forties with Graves' ophthalmopathy. The rearrangement joins TRBV12-5 to TRBJ1-1, with TRBD1 identical over 10 bases. The CDR3 reads CASGTDRGGIKGRTEAFF. As DNA, the CDR3 is TGTGCTAGTGGCACGGACAGGGGGGGAATCAAGGGGCGCACTGAAGCTTTCTTT.